This T cell receptor beta chain was captured in a study of cytomegalovirus exposure and HLA in healthy donors. This CDR3 contains 16 residues. From germline, CDR1 is SGDLS and CDR2 YYNGEE. The V segment lost 3 bases and the J segment 5 bases; nucleotides outside the gene matches: 10. The PCR employed 60 Vbeta primers together with 13 Jbeta primers. Measured with immunoSEQ multiplex PCR; TCRdb has only the in-frame clones, and not every one. The table lists about 180,000 clones, approximately 80% of them singletons, with under 0.6% in the top ten. J is TRBJ2-2 and V is TRBV9; 7 bases match TRBD2. This receptor was identified in a woman aged 50 to 60 in good health and CMV-seronegative. Source material: PBMCs. CDR3 nucleotides: TGTGCCAGCAGCGCCTCCTCCGGACTAGTGACCGGGGAGCTGTTTTTT. It translates to CASSASSGLVTGELFF.